The TCR beta chain described here comes from a study of blood T cell repertoires in COVID-19 (dated by TCRdb to 2018 to 2021). About the full investigation: Collaborator samples came from the United States, Italy and Spain and covered acute and convalescent phases of COVID-19. The material from the prospective study consisted of cDNA or gDNA derived from T cells, B-cell-depleted T cells, or PBMCs. Subjects who had been exposed to COVID-19, were actively infected with it, or had recovered from it provided the deeply sampled blood TCRbeta repertoires that made up the dataset. The repertoires were released in a freely available public database meant as a resource for research on the immune response to SARS-CoV-2. Samples were obtained from the ongoing ImmuneRACE study (first 160 participants) and from 1,000 to 1,500 subjects provided by 6 global collaborators. A de-identified subject ID, COVID-19 status, age in years and sex were almost always included in the sample metadata. Where available, HLA class I and class II types were obtained from metadata supplied by the sample provider rather than from assay-based typing.

CDR3 length: 14 amino acids, cysteine to phenylalanine. Only CDR3 DNA is held: 42 bases, read in frame from base 1. CDR1 and CDR2 are drawn from the germline V gene: SGHRS, YFSETQ. V is shortened by 2 bases, J by 4 bases, and the region joining them spans 9 bases. One collaborating source in Seattle enrolled patients during active infection and followed them longitudinally through the course of disease. Each collaborating institution followed its own protocols to collect whole blood in K2EDTA tubes. Collaborator samples were shipped for TCRbeta analysis as frozen whole blood, isolated PBMCs, or DNA extracted from either sample type. As regards this clone: Its specific antigen is unknown. The record has no base qualities; no much larger clone is one base away.

Points the paper makes about the study in general: How much clinical and demographic metadata was included differed by source and by participant, and the metadata was provided uncurated.

TCRbeta CDR3 regions were amplified from genomic DNA using the immunoSEQ Assay, a bias-controlled multiplex PCR. The published analysis was carried out like this. The number of nucleated cells in each sample was estimated from the amplification of reference gene primers within the assay. To quantify the absolute abundance of each unique TCRbeta CDR3 rearrangement, sequence reads were collapsed and filtered. For each sample, productive Simpson clonality was calculated by taking the square root of Simpson's diversity index across productive rearrangements. This is the immuneACCESS table as TCRdb keeps it, with only in-frame sequences that have V and J called. A part of the clones is gone; compared with another copy, unresolved V genes explain less than half, and the rest is unexplained. V and J calls plus clone size are reproduced from that table; the DNA served to infer D and trimming. In all, the sample holds hundreds of thousands of clones, and about 90% of those were seen once. The ten largest clonotypes hold 2.3% of the sample.

This receptor chain uses TRBV5-1 and TRBJ1-4; no D gene is confidently identified. Sequencing input: peripheral blood. This TCR was sampled from a woman aged 60-70 years with COVID-19, enrolled during active disease. The CDR3 protein sequence reads: CASSFSGVNEKLFF. At the DNA level, the sequence is TGCGCCAGCAGCTTCAGCGGAGTTAATGAAAAACTGTTTTTT.